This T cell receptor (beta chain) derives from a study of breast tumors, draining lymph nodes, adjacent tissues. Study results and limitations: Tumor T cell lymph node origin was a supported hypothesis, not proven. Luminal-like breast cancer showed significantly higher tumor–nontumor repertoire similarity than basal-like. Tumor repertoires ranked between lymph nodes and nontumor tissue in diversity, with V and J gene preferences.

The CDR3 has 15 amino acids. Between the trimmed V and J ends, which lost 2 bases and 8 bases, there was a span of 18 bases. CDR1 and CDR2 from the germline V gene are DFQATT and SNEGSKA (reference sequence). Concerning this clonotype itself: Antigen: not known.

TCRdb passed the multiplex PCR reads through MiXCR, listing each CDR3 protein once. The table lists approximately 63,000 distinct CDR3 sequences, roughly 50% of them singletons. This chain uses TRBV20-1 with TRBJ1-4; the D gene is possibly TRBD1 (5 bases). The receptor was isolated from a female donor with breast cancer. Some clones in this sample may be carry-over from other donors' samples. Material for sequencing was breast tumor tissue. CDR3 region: CSARSPGGGVEKLFF. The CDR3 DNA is TGCAGTGCTAGATCCCCCGGCGGGGGGGTGGAAAAACTGTTTTTT.